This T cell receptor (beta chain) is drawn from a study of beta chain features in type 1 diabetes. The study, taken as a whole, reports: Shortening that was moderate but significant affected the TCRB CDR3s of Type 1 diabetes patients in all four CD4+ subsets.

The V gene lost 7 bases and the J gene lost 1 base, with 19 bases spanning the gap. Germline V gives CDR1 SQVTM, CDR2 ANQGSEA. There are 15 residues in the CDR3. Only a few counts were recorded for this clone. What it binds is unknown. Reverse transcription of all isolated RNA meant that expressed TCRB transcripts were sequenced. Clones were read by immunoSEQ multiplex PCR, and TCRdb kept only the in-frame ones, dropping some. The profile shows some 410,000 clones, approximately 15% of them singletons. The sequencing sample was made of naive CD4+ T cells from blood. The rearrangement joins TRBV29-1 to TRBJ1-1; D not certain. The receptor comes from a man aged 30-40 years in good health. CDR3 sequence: CSAGRVGPENTEAFF. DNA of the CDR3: TGCAGCGCTGGGCGGGTAGGGCCAGAGAACACTGAAGCTTTCTTT.